The rows below give T cell receptor beta chains drawn from one sample of a study of patients and donors after allogeneic stem cell transplantation. TCRdb re-analysed the RT-PCR reads in MiXCR, keeping a single row per CDR3 protein. The table shows 200,000 to 250,000 distinct CDR3 sequences, with roughly 15% occurring only once. The material sequenced was blood, either unsorted or a sorted T cell fraction (not recorded which). Receptor source: a human donor who was either an allogeneic HSCT recipient or a stem cell or donor lymphocyte infusion donor (not recorded which). It is not recorded whose cells these are; they may come from a transplant donor. CDR3s include the opening cysteine and the closing phenylalanine or tryptophan. Each record gives: CDR3 length, V gene, clone size, D gene, J gene, CDR3 DNA, CDR3 protein. D genes are given only for firm matches. Expanded clones are given a class, and other clones once, few, many or no size at all.

15,TRBV20-1,many,TRBD2,TRBJ2-7,TGCAGTGCTAGAGATCCCGCTAGCGGGGGGTACGAGCAGTACTTC,CSARDPASGGYEQYF
15,TRBV9,NA,NA,TRBJ1-5,TGTGCCAGCAGCGTAGACCCTTATAGCAATCAGCCCCAGCATTTT,CASSVDPYSNQPQHF
16,TRBV7-8,NA,NA,TRBJ1-5,TGTGCCAGCAGTTCAGTCGGGGGTTTGAGATTAGGGCCCCAGCATTTT,CASSSVGGLRLGPQHF
13,TRBV28,NA,NA,TRBJ2-5,TGTGCCAGCAGTTCAACAGTTGAAGAGACCCAGTACTTC,CASSSTVEETQYF
15,TRBV11-2,NA,NA,TRBJ1-1,TGTGCCAGCAGCTCCGGACTTCACGCGAACACTGAAGCTTTCTTT,CASSSGLHANTEAFF
15,TRBV30,few,NA,TRBJ1-1,TGTGCCTGGAGCCACCGACGGGGTAGGTGGACTGAAGCTTTCTTT,CAWSHRRGRWTEAFF
14,TRBV6-2/TRBV6-3,NA,TRBD1,TRBJ1-2,TGTGCCAGCGCGCGACAGGGTAACAACTATGGCTACACCTTC,CASARQGNNYGYTF
12,TRBV7-9,few,NA,TRBJ1-3,TGTGCCACCCGGGTGGTTGGAAACACCATATATTTT,CATRVVGNTIYF
14,TRBV2,few,TRBD2,TRBJ2-3,TGTGCCAGCAGTGAACCCGGGGGGGCAGATACGCAGTATTTT,CASSEPGGADTQYF
14,TRBV12-3/TRBV12-4,few,NA,TRBJ2-1,TGTGCCAGCAGTTTTAATGGGAACTACAATGAGCAGTTCTTC,CASSFNGNYNEQFF
19,TRBV5-1,NA,NA,TRBJ2-1,TGCGCCAGCAGCTTGGTGGGGGCGGCGGGGGCGATTTGGAACAATGAGCAGTTCTTC,CASSLVGAAGAIWNNEQFF
13,TRBV6-2/TRBV6-3,many,NA,TRBJ2-7,TGTGCCAGCAGTTTTTCCCCCACCTACGAGCAGTACTTC,CASSFSPTYEQYF
16,TRBV20-1,NA,TRBD2,TRBJ2-1,TGCAGTGCGAGGGCACTAGCGGCCTTCTCCTACAATGAGCAGTTCTTC,CSARALAAFSYNEQFF
14,TRBV7-9,many,NA,TRBJ2-4,TGTGCCAGTGGGAACCAGGACAGCAAAAACATTCAGTACTTC,CASGNQDSKNIQYF
13,TRBV6-1,NA,NA,TRBJ2-7,TGTGCCAGCAGTGAAGGTGCCTCCTACGAGCAGTACTTC,CASSEGASYEQYF
13,TRBV15,NA,NA,TRBJ1-1,TGTGCCACCAGCAGAGAATGGAACACTGAAGCTTTCTTT,CATSREWNTEAFF
14,TRBV20-1,NA,NA,TRBJ1-4,TGCAGTGCTAGTATGGTAGCAACTAATGAAAAACTGTTTTTT,CSASMVATNEKLFF
16,TRBV12-3/TRBV12-4,few,NA,TRBJ1-6,TGTGCCAGCAGTTTGGCGGTACAGGGAGTTAATTCACCCCTCCACTTT,CASSLAVQGVNSPLHF
17,TRBV20-1,many,TRBD1,TRBJ1-5,TGCAGTGCTAGAGATGGCCGGCGAGGACAGGGAAATCAGCCCCAGCATTTT,CSARDGRRGQGNQPQHF
14,TRBV3-1,NA,NA,TRBJ1-1,TGTGCCAGCAGCCAAGGTTCGGTGGTCACTGAAGCTTTCTTT,CASSQGSVVTEAFF
13,TRBV2,NA,TRBD1,TRBJ1-2,TGTGCCAGCAGTGTTGGGACAGTCAGTGGCTACACCTTC,CASSVGTVSGYTF
16,TRBV5-1,NA,TRBD2,TRBJ2-1,TGCGCCAGCAGCTTAACTAGCGGGCCTCCCTACAATGAGCAGTTCTTC,CASSLTSGPPYNEQFF
14,TRBV5-1,few,TRBD1,TRBJ1-2,TGCGCCAGCAGCACGGACAGGGGGCAATATGGCTACACCTTC,CASSTDRGQYGYTF
16,TRBV3-1,many,NA,TRBJ2-5,TGTGCCAGCAGCCAGGGACTGCTAGGGGGCCAAGAGACCCAGTACTTC,CASSQGLLGGQETQYF
18,TRBV10-3,NA,TRBD2,TRBJ2-2,TGTGCCATCAGGAGGGCGCCAGGACTAGCGGGAAACACCGGGGAGCTGTTTTTT,CAIRRAPGLAGNTGELFF
18,TRBV5-1,NA,TRBD2,TRBJ2-3,TGCGCCAGCAGCTTGGCACTAGCGGGAGGGGTGAGCACAGATACGCAGTATTTT,CASSLALAGGVSTDTQYF
15,TRBV19,NA,TRBD1,TRBJ2-6,TGTGCCAGTAGTGCAGACAGGGTCGGGGCCAACGTCCTGACTTTC,CASSADRVGANVLTF
15,TRBV4-3,many,TRBD2,TRBJ2-7,TGCGCCAGCAGCCGAGCGACTAGCGGGACCTACGAGCAGTACTTC,CASSRATSGTYEQYF
14,TRBV6-2/TRBV6-3,few,NA,TRBJ1-2,TGTGCCAGCAGTTACTATTTGCAGACGAATGGCTACACCTTC,CASSYYLQTNGYTF
13,TRBV15,few,NA,TRBJ1-2,TGTGCCACCAGCGACGGGAGTCACTATGGCTACACCTTC,CATSDGSHYGYTF
17,TRBV5-6,once,TRBD1,TRBJ2-3,TGTGCCAGCAGCTTTGATAGGGGACAGGCGACCCCAGATACGCAGTATTTT,CASSFDRGQATPDTQYF
15,TRBV4-1,NA,TRBD2,TRBJ2-5,TGCGCCAGCAGCGTCGGTAGCGGGAGTTCCGAGACCCAGTACTTC,CASSVGSGSSETQYF
17,TRBV27,few,NA,TRBJ2-1,TGTGCCAGCAGTCATAGACCATTGGGGGGTCTATTCAATGAGCAGTTCTTC,CASSHRPLGGLFNEQFF